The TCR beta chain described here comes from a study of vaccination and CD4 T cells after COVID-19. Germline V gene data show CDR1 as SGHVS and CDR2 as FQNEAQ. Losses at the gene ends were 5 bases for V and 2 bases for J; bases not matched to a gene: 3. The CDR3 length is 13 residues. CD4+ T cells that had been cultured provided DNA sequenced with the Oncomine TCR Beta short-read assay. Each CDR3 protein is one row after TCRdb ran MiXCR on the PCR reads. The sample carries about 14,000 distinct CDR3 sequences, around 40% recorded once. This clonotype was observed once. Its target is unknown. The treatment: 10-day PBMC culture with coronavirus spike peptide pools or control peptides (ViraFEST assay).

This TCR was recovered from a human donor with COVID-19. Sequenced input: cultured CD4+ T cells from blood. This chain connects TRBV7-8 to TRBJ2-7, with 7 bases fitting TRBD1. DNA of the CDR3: TGTGCCAGCAGCCGGGGACAGACCTACGAGCAGTACTTC. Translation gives CASSRGQTYEQYF.